The 10 T cell receptor beta chains presented below share a single source sample, sequenced in a study of T cells in localized non-small cell lung cancer. Sequenced by immunoSEQ multiplex PCR; TCRdb stores in-frame clones only, minus some. Of 15,000 to 20,000 clones listed, around 80% are singletons. The material was peripheral blood, obtained before any cancer treatment. Every receptor here comes from a male donor at least 60 years old with stage III lung adenocarcinoma.

This clone has just one count. The chain uses TRBV7-9 and TRBJ2-7, with 9 bases fitting TRBD2. The CDR3 is 18 residues long. With V trimmed by 5 bases and J by 3 bases, 17 bases remained unmatched. CDR1 is SEHNR and CDR2 is FQNEAQ in the germline V gene (reference sequence). CDR3 coding DNA: TGTGCCAGCAGCGCCCTCGGGTCTAGCGGGGCCTCACACTACGAGCAGTACTTC. Its translation is CASSALGSSGASHYEQYF.

The rearrangement links TRBV16 to TRBJ1-3; D might be TRBD1 (5 bases). The length of the CDR3 is 13 residues. The V gene's germline CDR1 is KGHSY and CDR2 FQNENV. V shed 4 bases and J shed 4 bases, with 8 bases lying between them. DNA of the CDR3: TGTGCCAGCAGCCCCGGGGCAGGAAACACCATATATTTT. Translated: CASSPGAGNTIYF.

This clone was picked up a small number of times. CDR3 in DNA: TGTGCCAGTAGCGACAGGCCTACTGAAGCTTTCTTT. Translated: CASSDRPTEAFF. The V and J genes are TRBV19 and TRBJ1-1; D may be TRBD1 (6 bases). Germline V gene sequence: CDR1 LNHDA, CDR2 SQIVND (reference sequence). The CDR3 runs to 12 residues. The V and J ends lost 6 bases and 5 bases respectively, with 10 bases between them.

This chain joins TRBV6-1 and TRBJ1-2, with TRBD1 matching over 9 bases. This CDR3 region has 15 residues. The V gene end was trimmed by 6 bases and the J gene end by 8 bases; junction bases not matched to a gene: 13. CDR1 and CDR2 (germline): MNHNS, SASEGT. CDR3 amino acids: CASRHTGGHQLGYTF. CDR3 coding DNA: TGTGCCAGCAGGCACACAGGGGGCCATCAGCTCGGCTACACCTTC.

The CDR3 loop reads CASRAQTGVSGELFF. CDR3 nucleotides: TGTGCCAGCAGGGCTCAGACAGGGGTGTCCGGGGAGCTGTTTTTT. The chain has TRBV7-2 and TRBJ2-2, with TRBD1 matching 8 bases. The CDR3 contains 15 residues. The V gene end was trimmed by 6 bases and the J gene end by 6 bases; junction bases not matched to a gene: 9. CDR1 and CDR2 from the germline V gene are SGHTA and FQGNSA.

The V gene is TRBV7-9, the J gene TRBJ2-1, with D possibly being TRBD2 (6 bases). The germline V gene has CDR1 SEHNR and CDR2 FQNEAQ (reference sequence). Between the trimmed V and J ends, which lost 2 bases and 4 bases, there was a span of 15 bases. The CDR3 has 16 amino acids. The CDR3 reads CASSLNVGGMYNEQFF. CDR3 bases: TGTGCCAGCAGCTTAAATGTTGGGGGGATGTACAATGAGCAGTTCTTC. The full variable domain, with the rest looked up from reference TRBV7-9 and TRBJ2-1, is DTGVSQNPRHKITKRGQNVTFRCDPISEHNRLYWYRQTLGQGPEFLTYFQNEAQLEKSRLLSDRFSAERPKGSFSTLEIQRTEQGDSAMYLCASSLNVGGMYNEQFFGPGTRLTVL.

The gene calls are TRBV30 and TRBJ2-3; TRBD2 agrees at 10 bases. CDR3 length: 16 amino acids. Trimming removed 7 bases from V and 2 bases from J; junction bases left unmatched: 12. Germline V lookup: CDR1 GTSNPN, CDR2 SVGIG (reference sequence). DNA of the CDR3: TGTGCCTCAAACATGAATAGCGGGGGGAACACAGATACGCAGTATTTT. It translates to CASNMNSGGNTDTQYF.

The chain couples TRBV6-5 to TRBJ1-5; D unresolved. This CDR3 has 15 amino acids. Germline assignment: CDR1 MNHEY and CDR2 SVGAGI. V lost 6 bases, J lost 1 base, and 13 bases lay in between. Here the CDR3 reads CASSPRHNSNQPQHF. The CDR3 DNA sequence: TGTGCCAGCAGCCCCAGACATAACAGCAATCAGCCCCAGCATTTT.

The V call is TRBV5-1, the J call TRBJ1-2; TRBD1 aligns across 9 bases. Germline V gives CDR1 SGHRS, CDR2 YFSETQ. The junction had 12 bases not matched to a gene; V was cut back by 4 bases and J by 5 bases. This CDR3 is 16 amino acids long. CDR3 sequence reads: CASSQTGQGGFYGYTF. DNA of the CDR3: TGCGCCAGCAGCCAAACGGGACAGGGAGGATTTTATGGCTACACCTTC.

The V and J genes are TRBV30 and TRBJ1-5; D is perhaps TRBD1 (5 bases). Looked up from germline, CDR1 is GTSNPN and CDR2 is SVGIG (reference sequence). The CDR3 extends over 14 amino acids. Trimming shortened V by 0 bases and J by 9 bases, and 15 bases separated the two germline ends. As DNA, the CDR3 is TGTGCCTGGAGTGTGCCGGGGCGGGGGGGGCCCCAGCATTTT. Its translation: CAWSVPGRGGPQHF.